A selection of T cell receptor beta chains follows, all from one sample in a study of early T cells in non-severe SARS-CoV-2 infection. TCRdb fed the 5' RACE reads into MiXCR, producing one record per CDR3 protein. There are 80,000 to 95,000 distinct CDR3 sequences in the sample; around 15% occur only once, and 0.58% lies in the top ten. The sample was whole blood. The receptor source for this set is an adult who was a healthcare worker with PCR-confirmed SARS-CoV-2 infection or an uninfected control (not recorded which). The CDR3 runs from the conserved cysteine through the conserved F or W. Each record gives: clone size, J gene, V gene, D gene, CDR3 protein, CDR3 DNA. The D gene is left open where the match is weak. Size values are once, few and many counts, or a class for expanded clones, and some rows have none.

>few|TRBJ2-5|TRBV24-1|TRBD2
CATSESGTSGYKTQYF
TGTGCCACCAGTGAGTCCGGGACTAGCGGTTACAAGACCCAGTACTTC
>few|TRBJ1-5|TRBV19|.
CASSIDKLPNQPQHF
TGTGCCAGTAGTATAGATAAGCTTCCTAATCAGCCCCAGCATTTT
>many|TRBJ1-1|TRBV12-3/TRBV12-4|TRBD1
CASSLVQGAATEAFF
TGTGCCAGCAGTTTAGTCCAGGGGGCGGCCACTGAAGCTTTCTTT
>.|TRBJ2-4|TRBV7-2|TRBD1
CASRATGIANIQYF
TGTGCCAGCAGGGCGACAGGGATTGCAAACATTCAGTACTTC
>.|TRBJ2-5|TRBV9|TRBD1
CASSVETGGRETQYF
TGTGCCAGCAGCGTAGAGACAGGGGGACGAGAGACCCAGTACTTC
>few|TRBJ1-2|TRBV20-1|.
CSASTPRGGYTF
TGCAGTGCTAGTACTCCCCGAGGTGGCTACACCTTC
>.|TRBJ2-3|TRBV11-2|.
CASSLHLAPDTQYF
TGTGCCAGCAGCCTCCATTTGGCGCCAGATACGCAGTATTTT
>.|TRBJ1-5|TRBV5-7|.
CASSRNQPQHF
TGTGCCAGCAGCAGAAATCAGCCCCAGCATTTT
>.|TRBJ1-1|TRBV6-5|.
CASSTGHTEAFF
TGTGCCAGCAGTACAGGCCACACTGAAGCTTTCTTT
>many|TRBJ1-5|TRBV6-1|.
CASVPGNGNQPQHF
TGTGCCAGCGTCCCAGGGAATGGCAATCAGCCCCAGCATTTT
>few|TRBJ1-2|TRBV4-2|.
CASSQGTTVNYGYTF
TGTGCCAGCAGCCAAGGGACGACAGTTAACTATGGCTACACCTTC